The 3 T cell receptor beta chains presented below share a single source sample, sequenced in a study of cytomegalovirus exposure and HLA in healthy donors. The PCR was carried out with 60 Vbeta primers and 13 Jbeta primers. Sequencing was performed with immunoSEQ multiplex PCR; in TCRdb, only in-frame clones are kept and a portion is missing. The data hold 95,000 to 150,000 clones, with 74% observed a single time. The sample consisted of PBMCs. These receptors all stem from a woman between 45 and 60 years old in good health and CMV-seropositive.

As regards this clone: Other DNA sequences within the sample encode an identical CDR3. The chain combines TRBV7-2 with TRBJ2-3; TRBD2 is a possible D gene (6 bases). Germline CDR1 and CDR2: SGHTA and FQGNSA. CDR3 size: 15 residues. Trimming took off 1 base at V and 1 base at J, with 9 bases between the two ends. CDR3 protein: CASSLVGGGTDTQYF. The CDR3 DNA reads TGTGCCAGCAGCTTAGTCGGCGGGGGCACAGATACGCAGTATTTT.

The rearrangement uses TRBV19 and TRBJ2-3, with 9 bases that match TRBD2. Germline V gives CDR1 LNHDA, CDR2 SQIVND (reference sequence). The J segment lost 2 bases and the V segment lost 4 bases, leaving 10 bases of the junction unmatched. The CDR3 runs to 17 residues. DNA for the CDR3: TGTGCCAGTAGTACAAATCTTGGCGGGGGGGACACAGATACGCAGTATTTT. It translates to CASSTNLGGGDTDTQYF.

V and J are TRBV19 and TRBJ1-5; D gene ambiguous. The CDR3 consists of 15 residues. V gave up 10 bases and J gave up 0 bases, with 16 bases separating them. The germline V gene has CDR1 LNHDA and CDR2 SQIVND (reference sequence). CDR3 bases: TGTGCCACCCGCGGGAGTGTCTATAGCAATCAGCCCCAGCATTTT. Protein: CATRGSVYSNQPQHF.